This TCR beta chain was sequenced during a study of T-cell memory formation after mild COVID-19. From the 5' RACE reads, TCRdb called clonotypes with MiXCR, one entry per CDR3 protein. The table lists approximately 450,000 distinct CDR3 sequences, 15% to 20% of them singletons. The receptor was derived from an adult woman who had mild COVID-19 (a few samples of this study predate the infection). Cell type and time point are not known. The source material was PBMCs or a T cell subset sorted from them (not recorded which).

The CDR3 loop reads CASSPGHTMNTEAFF. The CDR3, as DNA: TGTGCCAGCAGCCCGGGACATACTATGAACACTGAAGCTTTCTTT. The chain links TRBV9 to TRBJ1-1; tentatively, D is TRBD1 (6 bases). Trimming took off 4 bases at V and 0 bases at J, with 13 bases between the two ends. The CDR3 runs 15 residues. Germline CDR1 reads SGDLS; CDR2 reads YYNGEE. Full variable domain (missing parts from reference TRBV9 and TRBJ1-1): DSGVTQTPKHLITATGQRVTLRCSPRSGDLSVYWYQQSLDQGLQFLIQYYNGEERAKGNILERFSAQQFPDLHSELNLSSLELGDSALYFCASSPGHTMNTEAFFGQGTRLTVV.